Below, 20 T cell receptor beta chains from the same sample are listed, as sequenced in a study of cytomegalovirus exposure and HLA in healthy donors. PCR employed 60 Vbeta and 13 Jbeta primers. Assay: immunoSEQ multiplex PCR; the TCRdb copy retains only in-frame clones and omits some. The sample lists about 91,000 clones, approximately 86% occurring once. The sequencing input was PBMCs. All receptors come from a man younger than 40 in good health and CMV-seropositive.

This clone was recorded once. The chain employs TRBV6-1 and TRBJ1-2; TRBD1 might be the D (6 bases). The germline V gene has CDR1 MNHNS and CDR2 SASEGT. The CDR3 runs 15 residues. Trimming stripped 5 bases from V and 6 bases from J, with 19 bases between. Here the CDR3 DNA reads TGTGCCAGCAGTAGGCGAGGAGCAGGGGTCCATGGCTACACCTTC. It yields the protein CASSRRGAGVHGYTF.

This chain links TRBV5-1 with TRBJ1-1; D gene unclear. Trimming took off 0 bases at V and 0 bases at J, with 3 bases between the two ends. There are 13 residues in the CDR3. The germline V gene encodes CDR1 SGHRS and CDR2 YFSETQ. Here the CDR3 reads CASSLAVNTEAFF. In DNA, the CDR3 is TGCGCCAGCAGCTTGGCGGTGAACACTGAAGCTTTCTTT.

J is TRBJ1-2 and V is TRBV29-1, with D perhaps matching TRBD1 (5 bases). This CDR3 is 12 amino acids long. The germline V gene has CDR1 SQVTM and CDR2 ANQGSEA. Trimming stripped 6 bases from V and 0 bases from J, with 8 bases between. The chain's CDR3 is CSVVQANYGYTF. CDR3 DNA sequence: TGCAGCGTAGTACAGGCTAACTATGGCTACACCTTC.

This clone occurred once. The chain has TRBV7-9 and TRBJ1-2, with 10 bases fitting TRBD1. The CDR3 has 15 amino acids. V was clipped by 5 bases and J by 8 bases; unmatched bases: 11. The V gene's germline CDR1 is SEHNR and CDR2 FQNEAQ (reference sequence). The CDR3 nucleotides read TGTGCCAGCAGCCAAACCGGGACAGGGGTGAGCGGCTACACCTTC. This gives the protein CASSQTGTGVSGYTF.

The gene calls are TRBV10-3 and TRBJ2-1, with TRBD1 matching over 9 bases. CDR3 length equals 17 residues. CDR1 ENHRY and CDR2 SYGVKD come from the germline V gene. V shed 3 bases and J 8 bases; nucleotides not matched to a gene: 14. The CDR3 sequence: CAISDQIPGQGGDEQFF. CDR3 nucleotides: TGTGCCATCAGTGACCAGATTCCGGGACAGGGTGGGGATGAGCAGTTCTTC.

The chain is built from TRBV27 and TRBJ2-2, with 7 bases lining up with TRBD1. The CDR3 length is 15 residues. Germline V gives CDR1 MNHEY, CDR2 SMNVEV (reference sequence). The V segment lost 6 bases and the J segment 2 bases; nucleotides outside the gene matches: 6. CDR3 nucleotide sequence: TGTGCCAGCAGCCTGGGACAGACCAACACCGGGGAGCTGTTTTTT. Translated: CASSLGQTNTGELFF.

CDR3 protein: CAWSVKSGRSNQPQHF. The CDR3 region has the DNA TGTGCCTGGAGTGTAAAGTCAGGCAGGAGCAATCAGCCCCAGCATTTT. The chain carries TRBV30 and TRBJ1-5; no reliable D call. The CDR3 consists of 16 residues. Germline lookup yields CDR1 GTSNPN and CDR2 SVGIG (reference sequence). V lost 0 bases to trimming and J lost 1 base, with 13 bases between them.

V is TRBV7-9 and J is TRBJ2-3; TRBD1 agrees at 8 bases. Trimming at V came to 6 bases and at J to 2 bases, leaving 7 bases not matched to a gene. This CDR3 is 15 amino acids long. CDR1 is SEHNR and CDR2 is FQNEAQ in the germline V gene (reference sequence). The DNA of the CDR3 is TGTGCCAGCAGTTCGGACAGGGAATACACAGATACGCAGTATTTT. This encodes CASSSDREYTDTQYF.

This rearrangement joins TRBV5-1 to TRBJ2-5; 12 bases match TRBD1. J was trimmed by 4 bases and V by 2 bases; bases with no gene match: 3. The CDR3 contains 15 residues. Germline loops: CDR1 SGHRS, CDR2 YFSETQ. This CDR3 reads CASSFGTGGLETQYF. In nucleotides, the CDR3 is TGCGCCAGCAGCTTTGGGACAGGGGGCTTAGAGACCCAGTACTTC.

V is TRBV29-1 and J is TRBJ2-7, with 8 positions matching TRBD1. The CDR3 is 14 amino acids. Trimming at V came to 6 bases and at J to 5 bases, leaving 12 bases not matched to a gene. CDR1 is SQVTM, CDR2 ANQGSEA, per germline. CDR3 residues: CSVPVQGAVDEQYF. The CDR3 bases are TGCAGCGTCCCCGTGCAGGGGGCTGTAGACGAGCAGTACTTC.

V and J are TRBV5-4 and TRBJ1-2, with 12 bases identical to TRBD1. Germline V gives CDR1 SGHNT, CDR2 YYREEE (reference sequence). The V segment lost 4 bases and the J segment 4 bases; nucleotides outside the gene matches: 8. There are 16 residues in the CDR3. CDR3 nucleotide sequence: TGTGCCAGCAGCAGATCCGGGACAGGGGGCGCCTATGGCTACACCTTC. It encodes CASSRSGTGGAYGYTF.

The rearrangement joins TRBV2 to TRBJ2-3; TRBD2 matches 12 bases. The CDR3 length is 14 residues. Trimming cost V 3 bases and J 5 bases; bases outside gene matches: 0. Germline assignment: CDR1 SNHLY and CDR2 FYNNEI. The CDR3 nucleotides are TGTGCCAGCAGTGAGGGACTAGCGGGAGATACGCAGTATTTT. Translating it yields CASSEGLAGDTQYF.

The rearrangement joins TRBV14 to TRBJ2-1; weak D call: TRBD1 (6 bases). The CDR3 has 16 amino acids. V dropped 1 base and J dropped 2 bases, with 12 bases sitting between them. Looked up from germline, CDR1 is SGHDN and CDR2 is FVKESK. This CDR3 is CASSQVVSGAYNEQFF. CDR3 nucleotide sequence: TGTGCCAGCAGCCAAGTAGTGTCAGGGGCCTACAATGAGCAGTTCTTC.

In its sample, this clone was seen once. The chain recombines TRBV28 with TRBJ2-1; 8 nucleotides match TRBD2. V was clipped by 4 bases and J by 0 bases; unmatched bases: 2. The CDR3 extends over 15 amino acids. The germline V gene has CDR1 MDHEN and CDR2 SYDVKM. The DNA of the CDR3 is TGTGCCAGCAGTTCAGCGGGAGTCTCCTACAATGAGCAGTTCTTC. As protein: CASSSAGVSYNEQFF.

On this clone: At the DNA level, this CDR3 is encoded by other sequences in the same sample as well. The rearrangement links TRBV19 to TRBJ2-5; 7 positions agree with TRBD1. The CDR3 has 14 residues. Germline CDR1 is LNHDA and CDR2 is SQIVND (reference sequence). The trim removed 0 bases at V and 5 bases at J, leaving 3 bases unmatched. CDR3 in DNA: TGTGCCAGTAGTATAGATGGCAGGGGGGAGACCCAGTACTTC. Translating gives CASSIDGRGETQYF.

The chain employs TRBV7-9 and TRBJ1-2; TRBD1 matches at 8 bases. With 1 base clipped from V and 2 bases from J, the junction kept 0 bases outside the gene matches. CDR3 size: 14 residues. Germline loops: CDR1 SEHNR, CDR2 FQNEAQ (reference sequence). The CDR3 reads CASSLGTGNYGYTF. The DNA of the CDR3 is TGTGCCAGCAGCTTAGGGACAGGGAACTATGGCTACACCTTC.

The chain carries TRBV9 and TRBJ2-7, with 7 nucleotides matching TRBD1. Trimming removed 0 bases from V and 7 bases from J; junction bases left unmatched: 10. CDR1 and CDR2 from the germline V gene are SGDLS and YYNGEE. The CDR3 loop spans 15 amino acids. The chain's CDR3 is CASSVESGGRGEQYF. The CDR3 DNA is TGTGCCAGCAGCGTAGAGTCAGGGGGTAGAGGTGAGCAGTACTTC.

The chain couples TRBV13 to TRBJ2-5, with 14 nucleotides matching TRBD2. The CDR3 contains 20 residues. Losses at the gene ends were 0 bases for V and 6 bases for J; bases not matched to a gene: 15. The germline V gene encodes CDR1 PRHDT and CDR2 FYEKMQ (reference sequence). In nucleotides, the CDR3 is TGTGCCAGCAGCTTAGGGGGGTGGAGTGGACTAGCGGGAGGTGGAAAGACCCAGTACTTC. Translated, it gives CASSLGGWSGLAGGGKTQYF.

This clone was observed a single time. This sequence joins TRBV11-1 and TRBJ1-1, with D unresolved. CDR1 and CDR2 (germline): SGHAT, FQDESV (reference sequence). The CDR3 covers 15 residues. The V end was cut by 0 bases, the J end by 0 bases, with 8 bases between. CDR3 sequence (DNA): TGTGCCAGCAGCTTAGCGTTGGCAGTGAACACTGAAGCTTTCTTT. Translation gives CASSLALAVNTEAFF.

The chain combines TRBV28 with TRBJ2-3; 7 bases are a match to TRBD2. Germline V gene lookup returns CDR1 MDHEN and CDR2 SYDVKM. With 5 bases clipped from V and 0 bases from J, the junction kept 14 bases outside the gene matches. The CDR3 covers 18 residues. CDR3 sequence (DNA): TGTGCCAGCAGTAGGACTCGCGGGAGCGGTCCTAGCACAGATACGCAGTATTTT. Translation: CASSRTRGSGPSTDTQYF.